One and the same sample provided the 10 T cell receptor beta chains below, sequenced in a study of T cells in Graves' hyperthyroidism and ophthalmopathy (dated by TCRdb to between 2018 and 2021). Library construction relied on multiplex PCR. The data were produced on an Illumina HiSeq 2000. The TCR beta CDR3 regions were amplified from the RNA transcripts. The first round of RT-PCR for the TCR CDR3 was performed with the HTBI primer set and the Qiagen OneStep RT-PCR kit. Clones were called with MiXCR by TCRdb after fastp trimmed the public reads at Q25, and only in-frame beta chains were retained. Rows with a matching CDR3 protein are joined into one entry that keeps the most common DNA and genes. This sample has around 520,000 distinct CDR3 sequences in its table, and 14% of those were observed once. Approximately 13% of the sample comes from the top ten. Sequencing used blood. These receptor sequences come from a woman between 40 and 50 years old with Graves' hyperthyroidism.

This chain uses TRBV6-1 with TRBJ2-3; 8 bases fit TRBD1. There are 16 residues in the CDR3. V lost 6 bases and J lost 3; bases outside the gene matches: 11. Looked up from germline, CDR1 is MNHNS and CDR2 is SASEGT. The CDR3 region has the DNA TGTGCCAGCAGACCCTGGACAGGGCCGAAAACAGATACGCAGTATTTT. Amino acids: CASRPWTGPKTDTQYF.

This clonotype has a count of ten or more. CDR3 nucleotide sequence: TGTGCCAGCACAGGGACTAGTATCACGAACACCGGGGAGCTGTTTTTT. Translated, it gives CASTGTSITNTGELFF. The V call is TRBV2, the J call TRBJ2-2; TRBD2 aligns across 8 bases. CDR1 SNHLY and CDR2 FYNNEI come from the germline V gene. V lost 7 bases, J lost 0 bases, and 7 bases stayed unmatched. This CDR3 is 16 amino acids long.

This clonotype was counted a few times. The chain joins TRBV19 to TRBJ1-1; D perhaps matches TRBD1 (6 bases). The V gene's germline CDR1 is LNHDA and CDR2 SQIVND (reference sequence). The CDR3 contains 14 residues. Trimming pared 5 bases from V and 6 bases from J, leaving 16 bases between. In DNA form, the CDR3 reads TGTGCCAGTAGTCCCGGGGGCAGGGGCTCTGAAGCTTTCTTT. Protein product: CASSPGGRGSEAFF.

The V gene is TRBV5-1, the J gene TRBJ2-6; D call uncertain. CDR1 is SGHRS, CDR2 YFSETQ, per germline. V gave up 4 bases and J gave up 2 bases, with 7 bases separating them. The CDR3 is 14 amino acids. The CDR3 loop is CASSPGTGANVLTF. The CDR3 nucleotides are TGCGCCAGCAGCCCAGGAACTGGGGCCAACGTCCTGACTTTC.

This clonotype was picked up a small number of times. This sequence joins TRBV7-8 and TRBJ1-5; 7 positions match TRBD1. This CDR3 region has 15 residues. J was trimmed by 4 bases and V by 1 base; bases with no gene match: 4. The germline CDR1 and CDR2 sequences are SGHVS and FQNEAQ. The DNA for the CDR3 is TGTGCCAGCAGCTTAGGGGGACAGTGGAATCAGCCCCAGCATTTT. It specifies CASSLGGQWNQPQHF.

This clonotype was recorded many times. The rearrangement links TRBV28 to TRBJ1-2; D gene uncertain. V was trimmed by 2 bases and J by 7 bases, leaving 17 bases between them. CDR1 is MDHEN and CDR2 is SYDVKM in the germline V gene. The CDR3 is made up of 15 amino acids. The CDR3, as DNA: TGTGCCAGCAGTTTACAACAATCCTTCAGAGGTGGCTACACCTTC. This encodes CASSLQQSFRGGYTF.

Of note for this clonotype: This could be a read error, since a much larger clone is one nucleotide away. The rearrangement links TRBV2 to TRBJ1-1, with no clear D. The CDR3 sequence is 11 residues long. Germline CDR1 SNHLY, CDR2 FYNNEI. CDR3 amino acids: CASREGRTSFF. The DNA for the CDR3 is TGTGCCAGCAGAGAAGGGCGGACTTCTTTCTTT.

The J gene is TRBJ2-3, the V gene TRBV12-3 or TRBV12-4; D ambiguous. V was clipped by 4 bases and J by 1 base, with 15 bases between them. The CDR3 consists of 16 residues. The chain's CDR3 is CASSSSFRERTDTQYF. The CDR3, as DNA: TGTGCCAGCAGTTCCAGCTTTAGGGAACGCACAGATACGCAGTATTTT.

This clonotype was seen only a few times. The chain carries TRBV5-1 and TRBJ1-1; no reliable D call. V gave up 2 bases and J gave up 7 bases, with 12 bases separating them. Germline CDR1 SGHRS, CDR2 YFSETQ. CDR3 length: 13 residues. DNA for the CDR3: TGCGCCAGCAGCTTCGACTCTGGGGATGAAGCTTTCTTT. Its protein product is CASSFDSGDEAFF.

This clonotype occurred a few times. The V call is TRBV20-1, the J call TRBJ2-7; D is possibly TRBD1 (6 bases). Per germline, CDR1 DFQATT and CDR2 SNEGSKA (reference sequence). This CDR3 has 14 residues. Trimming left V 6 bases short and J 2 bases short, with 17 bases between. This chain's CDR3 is CSAKTGLLAYEQYF. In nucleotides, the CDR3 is TGCAGTGCCAAAACAGGGCTACTAGCCTACGAGCAGTACTTC.